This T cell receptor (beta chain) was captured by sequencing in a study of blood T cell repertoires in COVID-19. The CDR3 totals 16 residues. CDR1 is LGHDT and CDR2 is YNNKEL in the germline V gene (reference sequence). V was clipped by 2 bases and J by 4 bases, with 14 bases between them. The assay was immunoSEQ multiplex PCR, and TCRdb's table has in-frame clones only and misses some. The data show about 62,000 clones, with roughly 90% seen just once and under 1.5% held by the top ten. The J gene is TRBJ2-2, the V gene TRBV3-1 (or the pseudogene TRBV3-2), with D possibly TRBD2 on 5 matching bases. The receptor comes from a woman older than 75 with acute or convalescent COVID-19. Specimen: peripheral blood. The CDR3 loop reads CASSQTDTRGTGELFF. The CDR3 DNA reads TGTGCCAGCAGCCAAACAGACACCCGGGGCACCGGGGAGCTGTTTTTT.